This T cell receptor (beta chain) was captured in a study of CDR3 diversity in severe acne. With regard to this clonotype: At one of its ends the junction is not consistent with the germline gene, which may arise from a read error.

TCRdb ran MiXCR on the PCR reads and lists one entry per CDR3 protein. In the table there are over 85,000 distinct CDR3 sequences, under 60% of which are singletons. This TCR came from a male donor with acne. The sequenced material came from blood.

Written as DNA, the CDR3 is TGCGCCACCAGCGGCGGACGGGGGGACTACGAGCAGTACTTC. This translates into CATSGGRGDYEQYF. The V and J genes are TRBV15 and TRBJ2-7; TRBD2 aligns across 7 bases. Germline CDR1 LNHNV, CDR2 YYDKDF (reference sequence). The CDR3 is 14 residues long.